This is a list of T cell receptor beta chains from one sample in a study of blood T cells in healthy people across ages. Using its own MiXCR run on the 5' RACE reads, TCRdb lists one record per CDR3 protein. The table includes about 770,000 distinct CDR3 sequences, more than 40% detected once. Sample: blood. The receptors were sampled from a man aged 60 to 75 in good health. CDR3s include the opening cysteine and the closing phenylalanine or tryptophan. Fields, in order: D gene, J gene, V gene, clone size, CDR3 protein, CDR3 DNA. A D gene is named only where the DNA matches it firmly. Part of the rows lack a size; the others show once, few, many or a class for expanded clones.

NA | TRBJ1-5 | TRBV20-1 | NA | CSARVGEGKPQHF | TGCAGTGCTAGAGTCGGAGAGGGTAAGCCCCAGCATTTT
NA | TRBJ2-1 | TRBV6-5 | few | CASSVRAAYNEQFF | TGTGCCAGCAGTGTTAGGGCGGCCTACAATGAGCAGTTCTTC
NA | TRBJ1-2 | TRBV6-1 | NA | CASSERQVLNYGYTF | TGTGCCAGCAGTGAACGGCAGGTTCTTAACTATGGCTACACCTTC
NA | TRBJ2-1 | TRBV12-3/TRBV12-4 | NA | CASSFSDGGNEQFF | TGTGCCAGCAGTTTTTCGGACGGGGGTAATGAGCAGTTCTTC
TRBD1 | TRBJ1-6 | TRBV6-2/TRBV6-3 | NA | CASSRLQGAVNSPLHF | TGTGCCAGCAGCCGCCTACAGGGGGCCGTTAATTCACCCCTCCACTTT
NA | TRBJ1-6 | TRBV20-1 | NA | CSARASGPSSPLHF | TGCAGTGCTAGAGCTTCAGGGCCGAGTTCACCCCTCCACTTT
TRBD1 | TRBJ1-2 | TRBV7-2 | once | CASSSSQGFGGYTF | TGTGCCAGCAGCTCATCACAGGGGTTTGGTGGCTACACCTTC
TRBD2 | TRBJ2-4 | TRBV12-3/TRBV12-4 | NA | CASRQTSGGENIQYF | TGTGCCAGCAGGCAGACTAGCGGGGGGGAAAACATTCAGTACTTC
NA | TRBJ1-2 | TRBV21-1 | NA | CASSNPGQNYGYTF | TGTGCCAGCAGCAATCCGGGACAGAACTATGGCTACACCTTC
NA | TRBJ1-2 | TRBV19 | NA | CASSFGIGGYTF | TGTGCCAGTAGTTTTGGTATTGGTGGCTACACCTTC
TRBD1 | TRBJ1-6 | TRBV20-1 | NA | CSARVGQRDSPLHF | TGCAGTGCAAGGGTGGGACAGAGGGATTCACCCCTCCACTTT
TRBD1 | TRBJ2-7 | TRBV4-1 | few | CASSQLGQGTYEQYF | TGCGCCAGCAGCCAACTAGGACAGGGGACCTACGAGCAGTACTTC
NA | TRBJ2-3 | TRBV5-1 | many | CASSLGHTDTQYF | TGCGCCAGCAGCTTGGGACACACAGATACGCAGTATTTT
TRBD2 | TRBJ2-1 | TRBV20-1 | once | CSATRLAGGRTDEQFF | TGCAGTGCGACCCGACTAGCGGGGGGGCGTACCGATGAGCAGTTCTTC
TRBD1 | TRBJ2-7 | TRBV7-9 | NA | CASSLDRGRFEQYF | TGTGCCAGCAGCTTGGACAGGGGGAGGTTCGAGCAGTACTTC
NA | TRBJ1-2 | TRBV2 | NA | CASRARTSYGYTF | TGTGCCAGCAGGGCTCGGACTTCCTATGGCTACACCTTC
NA | TRBJ2-5 | TRBV6-1 | NA | CASSVRLNQETQYF | TGTGCCAGCAGTGTCAGACTGAACCAAGAGACCCAGTACTTC
TRBD1 | TRBJ1-2 | TRBV11-2 | few | CASSLAPGQGTGRYGYTF | TGTGCCAGCAGCTTAGCCCCGGGACAGGGGACCGGTCGCTATGGCTACACCTTC